This record looks at one T cell receptor (beta chain) sequence and its context. Trimming took off 4 bases at V and 6 bases at J, with 22 bases between the two ends. CDR3 length: 17 residues. The germline gives CDR1 SGHVS, CDR2 FQNEAQ. This sample was taken from a study of blood T cell repertoires in COVID-19. Study-wide background: The study drew acute and convalescent COVID-19 samples from the United States, Italy and Spain. T cells, B-cell-depleted T cells, or PBMCs supplied cDNA or gDNA.

In the study's own analysis: Quantification of nucleated cells was approximated via reference gene primer amplification. Clones were read by immunoSEQ multiplex PCR, and TCRdb kept only the in-frame ones, dropping some. That table furnishes V, J and clone size, whereas the DNA furnished D and trimming. The profile shows some 280,000 clones, 89% of them singletons. The chain uses TRBV7-8 and TRBJ1-5, with D possibly matching TRBD1 (6 bases). This TCR derives from a middle-aged woman who had recovered from COVID-19. The sample taken for sequencing was peripheral blood. CDR3 residues: CASSSSDRGEVVQPQHF. CDR3 DNA: TGTGCCAGCAGCTCATCGGACAGAGGTGAGGTCGTTCAGCCCCAGCATTTT.